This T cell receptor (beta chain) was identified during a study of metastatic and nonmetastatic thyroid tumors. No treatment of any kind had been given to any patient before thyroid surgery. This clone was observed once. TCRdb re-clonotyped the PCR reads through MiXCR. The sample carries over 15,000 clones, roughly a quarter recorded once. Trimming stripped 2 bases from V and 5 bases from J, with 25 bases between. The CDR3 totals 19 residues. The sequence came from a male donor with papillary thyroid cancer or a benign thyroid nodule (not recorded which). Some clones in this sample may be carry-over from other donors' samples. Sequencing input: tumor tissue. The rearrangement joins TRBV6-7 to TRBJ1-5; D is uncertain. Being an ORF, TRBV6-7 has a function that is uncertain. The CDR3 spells CASSYTGSRGAKRHQPQHF. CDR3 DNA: TGTGCCAGCAGTTACACCGGATCGCGGGGTGCAAAGAGGCATCAGCCCCAGCATTTT.